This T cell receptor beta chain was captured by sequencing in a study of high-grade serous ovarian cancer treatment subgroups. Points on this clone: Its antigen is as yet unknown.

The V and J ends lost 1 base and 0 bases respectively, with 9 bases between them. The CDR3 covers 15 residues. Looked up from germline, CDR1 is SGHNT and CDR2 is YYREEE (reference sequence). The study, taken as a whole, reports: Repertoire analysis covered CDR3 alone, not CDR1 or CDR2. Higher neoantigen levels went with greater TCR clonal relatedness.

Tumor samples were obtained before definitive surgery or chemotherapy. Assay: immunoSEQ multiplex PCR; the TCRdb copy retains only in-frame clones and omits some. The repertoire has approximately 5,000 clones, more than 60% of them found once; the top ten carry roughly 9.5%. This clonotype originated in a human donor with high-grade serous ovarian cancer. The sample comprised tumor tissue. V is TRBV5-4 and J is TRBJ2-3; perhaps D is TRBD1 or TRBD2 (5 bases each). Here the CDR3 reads CASSLRDRSTDTQYF. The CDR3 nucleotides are TGTGCCAGCAGCTTGAGGGACCGCAGCACAGATACGCAGTATTTT.